Described below is a single T cell receptor beta chain sequence and its context. This CDR3 is built from 17 residues. Germline CDR1 is SGHRS and CDR2 is YFSETQ. The junction had 8 bases not matched to a gene; V was cut back by 0 bases and J by 0 bases. The entry originates in a study of blood T cell repertoires in COVID-19. The overall study: COVID-19 samples collected from the United States, Italy and Spain covered acute and convalescent phases. T cells, B-cell-depleted T cells, or PBMCs provided the cDNA or gDNA that served as material.

TCRdb's table, derived via immunoSEQ multiplex PCR, lists solely in-frame clones and lacks some. The repertoire holds roughly 670,000 clones, with around 90% as singletons. This chain connects TRBV5-1 to TRBJ1-2; 7 positions match TRBD1. Sequences were obtained from peripheral blood. This clonotype was sampled from a woman under 30 with acute or convalescent COVID-19. The chain's CDR3 is CASSLAGAGQTNYGYTF. DNA for the CDR3: TGCGCCAGCAGCTTGGCCGGGGCGGGACAGACTAACTATGGCTACACCTTC. Together with reference TRBV5-1 and TRBJ1-2, the CDR3 gives the full variable domain: KAGVTQTPRYLIKTRGQQVTLSCSPISGHRSVSWYQQTPGQGLQFLFEYFSETQRNKGNFPGRFSGRQFSNSRSEMNVSTLELGDSALYLCASSLAGAGQTNYGYTFGSGTRLTVV.